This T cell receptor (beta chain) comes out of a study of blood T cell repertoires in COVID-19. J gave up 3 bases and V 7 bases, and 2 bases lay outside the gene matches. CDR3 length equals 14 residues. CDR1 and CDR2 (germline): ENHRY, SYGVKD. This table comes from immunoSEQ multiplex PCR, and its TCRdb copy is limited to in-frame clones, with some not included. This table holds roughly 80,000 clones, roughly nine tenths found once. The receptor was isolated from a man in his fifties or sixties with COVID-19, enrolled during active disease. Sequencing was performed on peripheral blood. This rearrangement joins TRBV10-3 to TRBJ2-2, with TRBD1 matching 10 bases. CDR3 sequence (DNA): TGTGCCATCACTGGACAGGGGGACACCGGGGAGCTGTTTTTT. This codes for CAITGQGDTGELFF.